This T cell receptor (beta chain) was captured in a study of CD8+CD57+ T cells in acquired aplastic anemia (dated by TCRdb to the late 2010s). With respect to the entire study: Extracted DNA from sorted CD4+ and CD8+ cells averaged approximately 3.4 ug, ranging from roughly 0.17 to 30 ug. CD8+CD57+ expansion was defined as frequency above the mean frequency observed in healthy subjects.

As for this clonotype: Its antigen target is currently unknown. The record has no base qualities; no much larger clone is one base away.

Expansion of CD8+CD57+ cells had been shown by flow cytometry in the patients chosen for sequencing. Severe acquired aplastic anemia was diagnosed in all patients according to International Study of Aplastic Anemia and Agranulocytosis and Camitta criteria. No patient had received any therapy when blood was sampled. In the study, sorted CD4+ and CD8+ blood T cells from patients with severe aplastic anemia and from healthy subjects underwent deep sequencing of TCR repertoires. In the USA, patient enrollment took place under clinicaltrials.gov protocols 00001620, 01623167, 00001397, 00071045, 00081523 and 00961064. Ficoll-Paque density gradient centrifugation was used to isolate peripheral blood mononuclear cells. Before DNA was extracted, CD4+ and CD8+ T cells were sorted using either FACS or magnetic beads. Results and caveats for the whole study, not just this receptor: Between patients and healthy controls, no significant difference in CD8+ Simpson's diversity was found (P=0.060). Although 25 to 30 CD8+ CDR3 sequences were shared by patients and controls, these sequences appeared highly expressed in patients and within the immunodominant clones of patients.

Genomic DNA was used as template for profiling of TCR beta VDJ combinations and CDR3 sequences. TCR repertoire sequencing was run on an Illumina HiSeq 2000. Regarding the original processing steps: TRBV/TRBJ rearrangement plots, CDR3 size and DJ length profiles, and Simpson's diversity index were used to assess repertoires. The most abundant DNA sequence in the deep sequencing data was taken as the immunodominant clone. CDR3 amino acid sequences were checked for sharing across subjects and were also compared against the VDJdb database and published repertoires. TCRdb trimmed public reads at Q25 via fastp, called clones via MiXCR and kept in-frame beta chains. One record per CDR3 amino acid sequence lists the most common genes and DNA. None of the V and J calls come from the authors' own analysis; TCRdb made them. Recorded for this sample are about 200,000 distinct CDR3 sequences; 40% to 60% of them occurred a single time. The ten most abundant clones make up just under 20% of the sample.

The TCR sequence derives from a human donor with aplastic anemia. The specimen sequenced was sorted CD4+, CD8+, or CD8+CD57+ T cells (not recorded which) from PBMCs.

The CDR3 reads CASSKTGNGSPLHF. The nucleotide sequence is TGTGCCAGCAGCAAAACAGGGAATGGCTCACCCCTCCACTTT. Here the chain combines TRBV11-2 and TRBJ1-6; the D gene is perhaps TRBD1, from 6 matching bases. There are 14 amino acids in the CDR3, from cysteine to phenylalanine inclusive. Only the CDR3 region is kept as DNA, spanning 42 bases read in frame from base 1. Trimming costs V 5 bases and J 10 bases, and their ends lie 15 bases apart. CDR1 and CDR2 are read off the germline V gene as SGHAT and FQNNGV.